This TCR beta chain was found in a study of a mutant IDH1 vaccine in newly diagnosed glioma. The time point: week 35, safety follow-up. In the vaccine, a single dose held 300 ug of the mutant IDH1 20-mer peptide, along with topical imiquimod. On this clone itself: The antigen is unknown.

Assay: immunoSEQ multiplex PCR; the TCRdb copy retains only in-frame clones and omits some. The table lists roughly 69,000 clones, around 90% of them singletons. Trimming took off 5 bases at V and 5 bases at J, with 16 bases between the two ends. CDR1 and CDR2 from the germline V gene are MNHEY and SMNVEV (reference sequence). The CDR3 extends over 14 amino acids. This receptor was identified in a man aged 25-45 years with glioma. The V call is TRBV27, the J call TRBJ2-7; D is possibly TRBD1 (5 bases). This specimen consisted of PBMCs, obtained from a glioma patient whose treatment included an IDH1 peptide vaccine. The CDR3 region has the DNA TGTGCCAGCAGTCTAAAAGACAGTTCCGACGAGCAGTACTTC. It codes for CASSLKDSSDEQYF.